This T cell receptor beta chain derives from a study of T cells in Graves' hyperthyroidism and ophthalmopathy (dated by TCRdb to between 2019 and 2020). Turning to the overall study: A discovery cohort of about a hundred patients, roughly 40 with Graves' ophthalmopathy and more than 55 with stable Graves' hyperthyroidism, was used to find distinguishing TCR V-J signatures. Prospective prediction of ophthalmopathy was tested in an independent validation cohort of fewer than 20 hyperthyroidism patients and 17 patients who later progressed to ophthalmopathy. The roughly 90 discovery patients were divided at random into training and test sets in a 7:3 ratio. Thyroid tissue and blood T-cell repertoires from over 5 Graves' hyperthyroidism patients were also compared in the study. Following sampling, methimazole starting at 30 mg daily was given to hyperthyroidism patients, and high-dose intravenous methylprednisolone was given to ophthalmopathy patients. The paper describes TCR Vbeta CDR3 sequencing of around 130 peripheral blood samples, made up of approximately 40 ophthalmopathy patients, 70 to 75 hyperthyroidism patients and 17 progressor patients. Overall study outcomes, separate from this receptor: Ophthalmopathy was separated from stable hyperthyroidism by a 13 V-J signature model, with approximately 85% sensitivity and about 81% specificity obtained in cross-validation and 80%/75% obtained in testing. No statistical method was used to fix the sample size in advance, and group allocation was not hidden from the investigators. Most expanded thyroid clonotypes (frequency above 0.001) were also detected in blood, a finding suggesting that blood repertoires may reflect thyroid immune responses. In validation, progression to ophthalmopathy was predicted by the model with 70.59% sensitivity and roughly 76% specificity, a median of roughly six months before onset.

This clonotype was detected ten times or more. No antigen is known for it. The record has no base qualities; no much larger clone is one base away. The CDR3, cysteine through phenylalanine, is 13 amino acids long. This entry keeps only the CDR3 DNA: 39 bases, framed from base 1. V lost 3 bases and J lost 6 bases; the stretch between them is 12 bases long. The study excluded patients with uncontrolled infections, other autoimmune diseases, pregnancy or lactation. Diagnoses were established on the basis of clinical symptoms, serum thyroxine and TRAb, thyroid ultrasound, and orbital computed tomography. Total RNA was extracted using Trizol reagent, and RNA quality was assessed on an Agilent 2100 Bioanalyzer. TCR beta CDR3 regions were amplified from RNA transcripts. The TCR CDR3 was subjected to a first round of RT-PCR using the HTBI primer set and the Qiagen OneStep RT-PCR kit. Libraries were constructed in a second round of multiplex PCR, after which size selection and purification were carried out. Sequencing of the libraries was done on an Illumina HiSeq2000 using paired-end 100 bp reads. In the authors' own workflow: SOAPnuke was used to process the raw data, with reads discarded if the reads contained adapters or uncalled bases, had a mean Phred below 15, or lacked an exact constant-primer or identifier match. COPE v1.2.5 was used to merge high-quality paired reads, and clonotypes were defined as unique nucleotide sequences. Clonotypes were aligned to IMGT TRBV, TRBD and TRBJ reference segments using MiTCR v1.1. Only V-J combinations with frequency above 0.0001, covering 99% to 99.2% of repertoires, were analysed. The TCS score was defined as the ratio of F50 (clonal expansion) to E x V (chaos), calculated using BLOSUM62-based TCRdist between CDR3 peptides within each V-J. Welch's t-statistics and random forest reduced around 550 V-J features to around 14, which were used in a naive Bayes classifier (R e1071). Thyroid-blood repertoire similarity was quantified with the Morisita-Horn index. TCRdb handled the public reads itself, with Q25 trimming in fastp and clone calling in MiXCR, and kept productive beta chains. Each record represents a unique CDR3 protein, reported with the most common genes and DNA among its rows. TCRdb, not the authors, supplied the V and J calls. The sample table lists roughly 500,000 distinct CDR3 sequences, approximately 48% of them with a count of one. Of the sample, 35% to 50% is held by the ten largest clones.

The sequence joins TRBV12-3 or TRBV12-4 to TRBJ2-7; the D gene is perhaps TRBD1 or TRBD2, as each covers 5 bases. Sequencing was performed on peripheral blood or thyroid tissue (not recorded which). The origin of this receptor is an adult woman with Graves' disease, either hyperthyroidism or ophthalmopathy (not recorded which). The CDR3 is CASSLRRGVEQYF. The sequenced DNA: TGTGCCAGCAGTTTGAGGCGAGGGGTCGAGCAGTACTTC.